This T cell receptor (beta chain) was retrieved from a study of pediatric ulcerative colitis. Germline V lookup: CDR1 SNHLY, CDR2 FYNNEI. V was pared by 6 bases and J by 5 bases, with 13 bases between. This CDR3 contains 14 residues. Control subjects, colonoscoped for suspected IBD, had macroscopically and histologically normal endoscopy. The assay was run at survey level. Each sample received Survey-level depth of up to 500,000 reads. Produced via immunoSEQ multiplex PCR; TCRdb's table is partial and in-frame only. The top ten clones hold nearly 1.5% of a sample with tens of thousands of clones, 80% to 90% of them seen once.

Sequencing was done on a sample of blood. The chain combines TRBV2 with TRBJ1-4, with D maybe TRBD1 (6 bases). The receptor's source is a boy younger than 18 who was a control in a study of pediatric ulcerative colitis. In DNA, the CDR3 is TGTGCCAGCAGCTACGGACAGCGCAATGAAAAACTGTTTTTT. Its protein product is CASSYGQRNEKLFF. The full variable domain, rest sourced from reference TRBV2 and TRBJ1-4, is EPEVTQTPSHQVTQMGQEVILRCVPISNHLYFYWYRQILGQKVEFLVSFYNNEISEKSEIFDDQFSVERPDGSNFTLKIRSTKLEDSAMYFCASSYGQRNEKLFFGSGTQLSVL.